This TCR beta chain was profiled in a study of blood T cell repertoires in COVID-19. Study-wide context: The United States, Italy and Spain were the sources of the acute and convalescent COVID-19 samples.

Only a few counts were recorded for this clone. With 3 bases removed from V and 8 bases from J, the gap between germline ends came to 11 bases. This CDR3 contains 13 residues. The germline V gene has CDR1 WSHSY and CDR2 SAAADI. Per the original methods: Amplification from reference gene primers served as the basis for estimated nucleated cell counts. Using immunoSEQ multiplex PCR, the repertoire was profiled, and TCRdb retains in-frame clones only, with some absent. V, J and clone size are taken as reported in that table, and D and trimming were inferred from the DNA itself. There are under 250,000 clones in the sample; 85% occur only once, and 6% to 7% lies in the top ten.

This TCR derives from a woman aged 55-70 years with active or convalescent COVID-19. This sequence joins TRBV10-2 and TRBJ2-1; D is unclear. Sequenced: peripheral blood. The CDR3 DNA sequence: TGCGCCAGCAGTGAAGTACCGCGGCATGAGCAGTTCTTC. This encodes CASSEVPRHEQFF.